This T cell receptor beta chain was found in a study of human T cells and chemical hapten exposure. At the level of the study: Diphenylcyclopropenone was applied weekly to patients' scalps across the approximately 25-week study.

As to time point: patch test 3, about 24 weeks after DPC sensitization. Noted treatment: therapeutic diphenylcyclopropenone sensitization with weekly scalp DPC. Unfractionated whole blood served as the source for total RNA extraction. MiXCR was run by TCRdb on the RACE reads, yielding one entry per CDR3 protein. The table includes fewer than 80,000 distinct CDR3 sequences, 11% detected once. This CDR3 is built from 10 residues. Germline V gives CDR1 SQVTM, CDR2 ANQGSEA. The V end lost 6 bases, the J end lost 2 bases, and 4 bases lay between the germline ends. The chain carries TRBV29-1 and TRBJ2-5; D is ambiguous. The sequencing used whole blood, collected in connection with sensitization to the hapten diphenylcyclopropenone (DPC). The TCR sequence derives from a woman aged 25 to 39 with alopecia areata. Some clones in this sample may be carry-over from other donors' samples. The CDR3 nucleotides read TGCAGCGTAGGACAAGAGACCCAGTACTTC. Translation gives CSVGQETQYF.